The 16 T cell receptor beta chains given below trace back to one sample, sequenced in a study of blood T cells in healthy people across ages. The authors ran a second PCR of 7 to 11 cycles using a sample-barcoded 5' primer and a J-beta primer mix. TCRdb analysed the 5' RACE reads with MiXCR anew, one entry per CDR3 protein. The data show around 820,000 distinct CDR3 sequences, 20% to 25% seen once. In addition, the sample was reused for a study of T cells of mothers and their children.

The sequenced material came from blood. These receptors all stem from a boy between 10 and 17 years old in good health.

The rearrangement uses TRBV28 and TRBJ1-1; D uncertain. Per the germline V gene, CDR1 is MDHEN and CDR2 is SYDVKM. Between the trimmed V and J ends, which lost 4 bases and 11 bases, there was a span of 14 bases. The length of the CDR3 is 12 residues. The CDR3 sequence is CASSSLPSPAFF. In nucleotides, the CDR3 is TGTGCCAGCAGTTCTCTCCCCTCCCCGGCTTTCTTT.

This chain uses TRBV6-5 with TRBJ2-3; D perhaps matches TRBD2 (5 bases). CDR3 size: 13 residues. Deletions cut 8 bases from V and 2 bases from J, with 11 bases between. Germline lookup yields CDR1 MNHEY and CDR2 SVGAGI. CDR3 coding DNA: TGTGCCAGCCTCTCAGCGGACACAGATACGCAGTATTTT. Amino acids: CASLSADTDTQYF.

The CDR3 loop is CASRPLRGAGTDTQYF. The CDR3, as DNA: TGTGCCAGCAGACCCTTACGGGGGGCTGGCACAGATACGCAGTATTTT. The chain employs TRBV27 and TRBJ2-3; a weak D match, TRBD2 (7 bases). The ends were cut back, 6 bases at V and 1 base at J, with 17 bases in the middle. Germline assignment: CDR1 MNHEY and CDR2 SMNVEV (reference sequence). The CDR3 is 16 residues long.

V gene TRBV15 combines with J gene TRBJ2-5; maybe TRBD2 (6 bases). V was shortened by 3 bases and J by 1 base, with 9 bases between the two germline ends. CDR1 LNHNV and CDR2 YYDKDF come from the germline V gene (reference sequence). The CDR3 runs to 14 residues. The CDR3 protein is CATSSPSAQETQYF. The CDR3 DNA reads TGTGCCACCAGCAGTCCTAGCGCCCAAGAGACCCAGTACTTC.

The chain recombines TRBV29-1 with TRBJ1-1, with D uncertain. V was cut by 3 bases and J by 6 bases, with 14 bases left in between. Germline CDR1 SQVTM, CDR2 ANQGSEA. There are 13 residues in the CDR3. Written as DNA, the CDR3 is TGCAGCGTTGACGGTAGAGGGATAGCTGAAGCTTTCTTT. Translating it yields CSVDGRGIAEAFF. The complete variable domain, with remaining parts taken from reference TRBV29-1 and TRBJ1-1, reads SAVISQKPSRDICQRGTSLTIQCQVDSQVTMMFWYRQQPGQSLTLIATANQGSEATYESGFVIDKFPISRPNLTFSTLTVSNMSPEDSSIYLCSVDGRGIAEAFFGQGTRLTVV.

The chain links TRBV7-2 to TRBJ2-2; 9 nucleotides agree with TRBD2. V lost 7 bases and J lost 4; bases outside the gene matches: 1. CDR3 size: 13 residues. CDR1 is SGHTA, CDR2 FQGNSA, per germline. DNA of the CDR3: TGTGCCAGCATAGCGGGAGTCACCGGGGAGCTGTTTTTT. It is translated as CASIAGVTGELFF.

V gene TRBV30 combines with J gene TRBJ1-2; 8 bases align to TRBD1. This CDR3 is built from 13 residues. Germline trimming cut 5 bases from V and 3 bases from J; bases unmatched to any gene: 5. Germline loops: CDR1 GTSNPN, CDR2 SVGIG (reference sequence). In DNA, the CDR3 is TGTGCCTGGGCCCTGACAGGGGACTATGGCTACACCTTC. As protein: CAWALTGDYGYTF. Filled out from reference TRBV30 and TRBJ1-2, the complete variable domain reads SQTIHQWPATLVQPVGSPLSLECTVEGTSNPNLYWYRQAAGRGLQLLFYSVGIGQISSEVPQNLSASRPQDRQFILSSKKLLLSDSGFYLCAWALTGDYGYTFGSGTRLTVV.

Note on this clonotype: A junction end diverges from the germline sequence, so it may reflect a read error. This chain joins TRBV28 and TRBJ2-5; tentative D call: TRBD1 (6 bases). Germline V gene data show CDR1 as MDHEN and CDR2 as SYDVKM. The CDR3 totals 11 residues. The CDR3 nucleotides read TGTGCCAGCAGTAGCGGACAGCTGATGTTCTTC. It is translated as CASSSGQLMFF.

This clonotype has a count of ten or more. The rearrangement uses TRBV27 and TRBJ2-5, with D tentatively TRBD2 (6 bases). The CDR3 totals 13 residues. CDR1 is MNHEY, CDR2 SMNVEV, per germline (reference sequence). V was clipped by 2 bases and J by 4 bases, with 8 bases between them. The CDR3 region has the DNA TGTGCCAGCAGTTTAAGGGGAGGAGAGACCCAGTACTTC. It encodes CASSLRGGETQYF.

This chain joins TRBV12-3 or TRBV12-4 and TRBJ1-1; D may be TRBD1 (6 bases). Trimming removed 5 bases at V and 2 bases at J, with 15 bases between. The CDR3 runs 15 residues. The CDR3 sequence is CASSLETGFNTEAFF. CDR3 bases: TGTGCCAGCAGTCTAGAGACAGGCTTTAACACTGAAGCTTTCTTT.

CDR3 nucleotide sequence: TGTGCCAGCAGCTGGCAGACAGGTCCGCTCCACTTT. Its protein is CASSWQTGPLHF. The chain couples TRBV7-9 to TRBJ1-6; D perhaps matches TRBD1 (6 bases). This CDR3 spans 12 amino acids. V lost 4 bases, J lost 16 bases, and 14 bases lay in between. Germline V lookup: CDR1 SEHNR, CDR2 FQNEAQ (reference sequence).

Remarks on this clonotype: A read error may produce the germline difference seen at one junction end. This chain uses TRBV5-1 with TRBJ2-3; tentatively, D is TRBD1 (5 bases). CDR3 size: 14 residues. In germline, CDR1 is SGHRS, CDR2 YFSETQ. CDR3 nucleotides: TGCGCCAGCAGCTTGGCCGGGCCTACAGGTACGCAGTATTTT. Translated, it gives CASSLAGPTGTQYF.

This clonotype was found a few times. The chain recombines TRBV28 with TRBJ2-5; tentatively, D is TRBD2 (5 bases). The J call may be faulty, since TRBJ2-7 better matches the DNA end. The CDR3 is 15 residues long. Germline V gene sequence: CDR1 MDHEN, CDR2 SYDVKM. DNA for the CDR3: TGTGCCAGCGGTGCCCCCGGGGAATCGGCCTACGAGCAGTACTTC. Its protein product is CASGAPGESAYEQYF.

The chain is built from TRBV10-3 and TRBJ2-5; D is possibly TRBD2 (5 bases). This CDR3 region has 14 residues. V was cut by 6 bases and J by 5 bases, with 16 bases left in between. CDR1 ENHRY and CDR2 SYGVKD come from the germline V gene. CDR3 loop: CAISRGRSQETQYF. In DNA form, the CDR3 reads TGTGCCATCAGCCGCGGGCGCTCCCAGGAGACCCAGTACTTC.

This sequence joins TRBV12-3 or TRBV12-4 and TRBJ2-1; 8 bases line up with TRBD2. CDR3 length: 16 residues. With V trimmed by 0 bases and J by 7 bases, 8 bases remained unmatched. The DNA of the CDR3 is TGTGCCAGCAGTTTAGCGGGCACGGGGGGGACAAATGAGCAGTTCTTC. Protein: CASSLAGTGGTNEQFF.

This rearrangement joins TRBV9 to TRBJ1-4, with D uncertain. V lost 2 bases to trimming and J lost 8 bases, with 10 bases between them. This CDR3 region has 13 residues. Germline CDR1 and CDR2: SGDLS and YYNGEE. CDR3 DNA: TGTGCCAGCAGCGTTAACCAAGGGGAAAAACTGTTTTTT. It yields the protein CASSVNQGEKLFF.